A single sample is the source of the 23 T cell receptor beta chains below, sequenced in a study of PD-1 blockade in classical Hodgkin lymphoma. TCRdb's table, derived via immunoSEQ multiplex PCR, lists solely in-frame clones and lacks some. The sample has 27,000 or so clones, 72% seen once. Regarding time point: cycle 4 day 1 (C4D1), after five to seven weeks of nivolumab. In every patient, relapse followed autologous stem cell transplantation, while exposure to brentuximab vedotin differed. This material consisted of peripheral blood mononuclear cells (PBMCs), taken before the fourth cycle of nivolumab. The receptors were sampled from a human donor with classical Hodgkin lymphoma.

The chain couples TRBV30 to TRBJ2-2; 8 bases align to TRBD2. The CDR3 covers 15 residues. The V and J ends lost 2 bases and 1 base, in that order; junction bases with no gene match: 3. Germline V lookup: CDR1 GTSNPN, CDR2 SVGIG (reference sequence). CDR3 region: CAWSFLAGNTGELFF. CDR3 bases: TGTGCCTGGAGTTTCCTAGCGGGGAACACCGGGGAGCTGTTTTTT.

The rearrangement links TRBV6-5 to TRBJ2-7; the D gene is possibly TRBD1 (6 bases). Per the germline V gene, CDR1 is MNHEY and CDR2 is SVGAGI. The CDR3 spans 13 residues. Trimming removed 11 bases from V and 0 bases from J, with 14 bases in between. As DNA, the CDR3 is TGTGCCCTTGGACAGCCGAGCTCCTACGAGCAGTACTTC. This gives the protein CALGQPSSYEQYF.

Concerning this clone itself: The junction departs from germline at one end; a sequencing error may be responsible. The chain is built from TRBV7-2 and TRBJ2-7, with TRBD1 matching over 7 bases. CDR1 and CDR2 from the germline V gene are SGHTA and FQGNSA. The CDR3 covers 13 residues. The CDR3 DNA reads TGTGTCAGCAGCCTAGGGACAGCCTACGAGCAGTACTTC. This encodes CVSSLGTAYEQYF.

The CDR3 region has the DNA TGTGCCAGCAGCTTAGGGTATACGGTGTCCGGGGAGCTGTTTTTT. Translating gives CASSLGYTVSGELFF. The J gene is TRBJ2-2, the V gene TRBV7-2; D remains unclear. The CDR3 spans 15 residues. The V and J ends lost 1 base and 6 bases respectively, with 12 bases between them. Germline V gives CDR1 SGHTA, CDR2 FQGNSA.

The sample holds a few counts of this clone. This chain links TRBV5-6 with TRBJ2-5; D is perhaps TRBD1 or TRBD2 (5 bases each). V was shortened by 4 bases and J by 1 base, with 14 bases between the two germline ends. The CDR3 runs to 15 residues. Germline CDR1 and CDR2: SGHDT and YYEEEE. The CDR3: CASSPAMGTQETQYF. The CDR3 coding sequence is TGTGCCAGCAGCCCAGCGATGGGGACCCAAGAGACCCAGTACTTC. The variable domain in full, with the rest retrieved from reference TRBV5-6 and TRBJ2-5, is DAGVTQSPTHLIKTRGQQVTLRCSPKSGHDTVSWYQQALGQGPQFIFQYYEEEERQRGNFPDRFSGHQFPNYSSELNVNALLLGDSALYLCASSPAMGTQETQYFGPGTRLLVL.

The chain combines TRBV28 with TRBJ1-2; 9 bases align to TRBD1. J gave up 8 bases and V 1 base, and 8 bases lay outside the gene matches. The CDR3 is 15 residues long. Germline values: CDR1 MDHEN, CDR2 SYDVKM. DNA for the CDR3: TGTGCCAGCAGTTTATCGTTCCGGGACAGGGACGGCTACACCTTC. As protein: CASSLSFRDRDGYTF.

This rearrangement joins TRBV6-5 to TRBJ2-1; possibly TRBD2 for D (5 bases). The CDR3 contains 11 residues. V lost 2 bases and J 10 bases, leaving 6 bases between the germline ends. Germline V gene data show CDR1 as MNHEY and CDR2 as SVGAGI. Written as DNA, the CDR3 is TGTGCCAGCAGTTACGGGGAGGAGCAGTTCTTC. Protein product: CASSYGEEQFF.

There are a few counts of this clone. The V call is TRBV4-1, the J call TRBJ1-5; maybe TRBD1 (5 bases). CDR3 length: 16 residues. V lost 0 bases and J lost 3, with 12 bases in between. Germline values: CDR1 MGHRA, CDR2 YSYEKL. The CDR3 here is CASSQDDQGSNQPQHF. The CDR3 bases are TGCGCCAGCAGCCAAGACGATCAGGGATCCAATCAGCCCCAGCATTTT.

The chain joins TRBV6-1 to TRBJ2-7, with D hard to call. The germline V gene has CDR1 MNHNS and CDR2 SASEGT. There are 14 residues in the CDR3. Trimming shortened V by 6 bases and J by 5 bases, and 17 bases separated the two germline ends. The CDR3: CASRGPYKDDEQYF. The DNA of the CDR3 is TGTGCCAGCAGAGGGCCTTACAAGGACGACGAGCAGTACTTC.

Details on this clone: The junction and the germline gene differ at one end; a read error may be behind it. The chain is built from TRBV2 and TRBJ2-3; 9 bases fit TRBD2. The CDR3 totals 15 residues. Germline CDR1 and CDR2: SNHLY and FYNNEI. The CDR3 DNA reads TGTGCCAGCAGTAAAGCGGGGGGCGGCACAGATACGCAGTATTTT. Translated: CASSKAGGGTDTQYF. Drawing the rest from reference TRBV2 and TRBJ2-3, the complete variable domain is EPEVTQTPSHQVTQMGQEVILRCVPISNHLYFYWYRQILGQKVEFLVSFYNNEISEKSEIFDDQFSVERPDGSNFTLKIRSTKLEDSAMYFCASSKAGGGTDTQYFGPGTRLTVL.

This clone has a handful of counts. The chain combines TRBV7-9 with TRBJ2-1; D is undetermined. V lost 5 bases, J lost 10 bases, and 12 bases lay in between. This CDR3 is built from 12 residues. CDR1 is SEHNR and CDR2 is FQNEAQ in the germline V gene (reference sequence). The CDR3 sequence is CASSPDRPEQFF. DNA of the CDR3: TGTGCCAGCAGCCCCGACCGCCCGGAGCAGTTCTTC.

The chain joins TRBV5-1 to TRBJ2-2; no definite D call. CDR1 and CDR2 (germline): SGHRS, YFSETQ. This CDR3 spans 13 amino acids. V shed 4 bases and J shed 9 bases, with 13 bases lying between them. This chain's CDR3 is CASSPPDGWELFF. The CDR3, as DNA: TGCGCCAGCAGCCCCCCGGATGGTTGGGAGCTGTTTTTT.

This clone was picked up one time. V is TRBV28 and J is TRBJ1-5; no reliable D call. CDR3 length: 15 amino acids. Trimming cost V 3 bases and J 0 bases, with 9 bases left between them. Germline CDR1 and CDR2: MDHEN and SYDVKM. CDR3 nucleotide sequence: TGTGCCAGCAGTTTTCACCGAGCTAGCAATCAGCCCCAGCATTTT. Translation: CASSFHRASNQPQHF.

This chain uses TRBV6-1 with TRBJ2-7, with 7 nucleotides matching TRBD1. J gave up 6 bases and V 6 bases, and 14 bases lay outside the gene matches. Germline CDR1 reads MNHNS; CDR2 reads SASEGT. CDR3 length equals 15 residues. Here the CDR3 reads CASRTDRVRQSEQYF. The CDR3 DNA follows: TGTGCCAGCAGGACCGACAGGGTGAGGCAAAGCGAGCAGTACTTC.

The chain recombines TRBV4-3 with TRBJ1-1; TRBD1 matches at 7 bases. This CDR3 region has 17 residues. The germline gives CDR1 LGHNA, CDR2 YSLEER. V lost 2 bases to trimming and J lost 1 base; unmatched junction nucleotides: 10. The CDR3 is CASSQSLIGQANTEAFF. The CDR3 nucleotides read TGCGCCAGCAGCCAAAGTTTGATCGGACAGGCGAACACTGAAGCTTTCTTT.

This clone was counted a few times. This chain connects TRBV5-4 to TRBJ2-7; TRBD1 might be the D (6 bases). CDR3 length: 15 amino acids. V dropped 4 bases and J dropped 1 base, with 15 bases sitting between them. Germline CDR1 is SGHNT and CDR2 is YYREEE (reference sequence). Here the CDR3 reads CASSLGAGTSYEQYF. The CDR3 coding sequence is TGTGCCAGCAGCCTGGGGGCGGGCACATCCTACGAGCAGTACTTC.

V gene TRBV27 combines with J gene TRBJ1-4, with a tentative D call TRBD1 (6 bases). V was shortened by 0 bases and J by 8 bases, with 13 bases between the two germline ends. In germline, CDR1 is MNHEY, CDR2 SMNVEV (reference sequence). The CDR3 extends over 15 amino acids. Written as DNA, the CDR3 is TGTGCCAGCAGTTTATCCCGGGGGCTAGGGGAAAAACTGTTTTTT. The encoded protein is CASSLSRGLGEKLFF.

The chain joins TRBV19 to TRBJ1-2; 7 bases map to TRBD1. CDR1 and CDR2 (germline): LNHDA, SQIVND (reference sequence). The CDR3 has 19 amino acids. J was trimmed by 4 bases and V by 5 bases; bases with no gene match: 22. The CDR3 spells CASSSYDRVLSSSGYGYTF. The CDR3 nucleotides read TGTGCCAGTAGTTCCTACGACAGGGTCTTATCCTCCTCGGGCTATGGCTACACCTTC.

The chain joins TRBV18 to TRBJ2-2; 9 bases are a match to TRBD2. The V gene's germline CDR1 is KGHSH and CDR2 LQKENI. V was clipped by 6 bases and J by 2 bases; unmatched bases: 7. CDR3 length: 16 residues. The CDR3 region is CASSRLAGINTGELFF. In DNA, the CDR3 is TGTGCCAGCTCCCGGCTAGCGGGGATCAACACCGGGGAGCTGTTTTTT.

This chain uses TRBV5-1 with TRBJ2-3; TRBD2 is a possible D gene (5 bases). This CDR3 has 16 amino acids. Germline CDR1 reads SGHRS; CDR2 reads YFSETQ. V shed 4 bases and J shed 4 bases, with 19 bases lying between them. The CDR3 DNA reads TGCGCCAGCAGCCCCTGGGAGTGGGAAAAGTCAGATACGCAGTATTTT. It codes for CASSPWEWEKSDTQYF.

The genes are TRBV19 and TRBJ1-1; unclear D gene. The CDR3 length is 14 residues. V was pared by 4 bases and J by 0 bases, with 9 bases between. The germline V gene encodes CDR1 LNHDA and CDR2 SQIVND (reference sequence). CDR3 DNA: TGTGCCAGTAGTAGGAGAGAGTTGAACACTGAAGCTTTCTTT. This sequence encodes CASSRRELNTEAFF. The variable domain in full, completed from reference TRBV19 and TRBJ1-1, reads DGGITQSPKYLFRKEGQNVTLSCEQNLNHDAMYWYRQDPGQGLRLIYYSQIVNDFQKGDIAEGYSVSREKKESFPLTVTSAQKNPTAFYLCASSRRELNTEAFFGQGTRLTVV.

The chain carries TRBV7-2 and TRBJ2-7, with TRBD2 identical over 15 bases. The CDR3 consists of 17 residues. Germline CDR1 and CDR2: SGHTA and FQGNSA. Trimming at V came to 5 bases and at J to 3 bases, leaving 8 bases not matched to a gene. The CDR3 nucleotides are TGTGCCAGCAGCATGCGGACTAGCGGGGGGGGAAGCTACGAGCAGTACTTC. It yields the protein CASSMRTSGGGSYEQYF. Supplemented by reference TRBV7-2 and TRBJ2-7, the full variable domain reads GAGVSQSPSNKVTEKGKDVELRCDPISGHTALYWYRQSLGQGLEFLIYFQGNSAPDKSGLPSDRFSAERTGGSVSTLTIQRTQQEDSAVYLCASSMRTSGGGSYEQYFGPGTRLTVT.

The CDR3 DNA reads as TGTGCCAGCAGTGTCGCCGGGACCGGGGTTCGAGGTCAGCCCCAGCATTTT. It translates to CASSVAGTGVRGQPQHF. The rearrangement uses TRBV2 and TRBJ1-5; perhaps TRBD1 as D (5 bases). V was clipped by 4 bases and J by 6 bases, with 22 bases between them. Germline V gene lookup returns CDR1 SNHLY and CDR2 FYNNEI. This CDR3 is built from 17 residues.